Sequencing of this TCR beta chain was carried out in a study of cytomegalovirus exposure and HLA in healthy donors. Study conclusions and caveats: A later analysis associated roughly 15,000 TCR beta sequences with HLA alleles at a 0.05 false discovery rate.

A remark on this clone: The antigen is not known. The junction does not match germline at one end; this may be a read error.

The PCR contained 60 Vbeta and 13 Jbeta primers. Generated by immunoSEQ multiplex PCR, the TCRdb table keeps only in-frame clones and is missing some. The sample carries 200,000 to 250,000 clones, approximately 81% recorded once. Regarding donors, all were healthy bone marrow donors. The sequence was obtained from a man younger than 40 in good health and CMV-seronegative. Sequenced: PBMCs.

The chain's CDR3 is CSSRSGTGETTEAFF. For the CDR3, the DNA is TGTTCCAGCAGGTCCGGGACAGGGGAGACCACTGAAGCTTTCTTT. The V gene is TRBV7-9, the J gene TRBJ1-1; 10 bases line up with TRBD1. This CDR3 spans 15 amino acids. CDR1 is SEHNR and CDR2 is FQNEAQ in the germline V gene (reference sequence).